Given below is one T cell receptor (beta chain) in context. Original methodology: From reference gene primer amplification, estimates of nucleated cell counts were derived. This table comes from immunoSEQ multiplex PCR, and its TCRdb copy is limited to in-frame clones, with some not included. V and J calls and clone size are as listed in that table; D and trimming were resolved from the DNA. The sample gives 150,000 to 200,000 clones, roughly 85% of which show up once; 5% is in the top ten. The sample originates from a study of blood T cell repertoires in COVID-19. In the study overall: The samples span acute and convalescent COVID-19 from the United States, Italy and Spain.

Germline V lookup: CDR1 KGHSH, CDR2 LQKENI. The CDR3 runs 16 residues. With 3 bases removed from V and 7 bases from J, the gap between germline ends came to 21 bases. The V and J genes are TRBV18 and TRBJ2-5; no definite D call. This clonotype originated in a human donor in a cohort sampled during active COVID-19. The source material was peripheral blood. This chain's CDR3 is CASSPKKDRRMGTQYF. In nucleotides, the CDR3 is TGTGCCAGCTCACCCAAGAAAGACCGGAGAATGGGGACCCAGTACTTC.